These 21 T cell receptor beta chains came from one sample sequenced in a study of blood T cell repertoires in COVID-19. The assay was immunoSEQ multiplex PCR, and TCRdb's table has in-frame clones only and misses some. The sample lists 93,000 or so clones, approximately 89% occurring once. The sample was peripheral blood. All receptors come from a woman over 75 in a cohort sampled during active COVID-19.

The V gene is TRBV24-1, the J gene TRBJ2-1; 8 bases fit TRBD1. This CDR3 comprises 14 residues. The junction had 6 bases not matched to a gene; V was cut back by 0 bases and J by 12 bases. The V gene's germline CDR1 is KGHDR and CDR2 SFDVKD. CDR3 bases: TGTGCCACCAGTGATTTGTTATCCACAGGGGGGCAGTTCTTC. Translation: CATSDLLSTGGQFF.

The chain employs TRBV23-1 and TRBJ2-3; the match to TRBD2 covers 11 bases. TRBV23-1 falls under the ORF class, with uncertain function. The length of the CDR3 is 16 residues. Germline trimming cut 0 bases from V and 6 bases from J; bases unmatched to any gene: 5. The CDR3 is CASSQSLAGGRDTQYF. CDR3 nucleotide sequence: TGCGCCAGCAGTCAATCCTTAGCGGGAGGGCGGGATACGCAGTATTTT.

V usage is TRBV6-6 and J usage is TRBJ1-2, with D unresolved. This CDR3 spans 11 amino acids. The germline CDR1 and CDR2 sequences are MNHNY and SVGAGI (reference sequence). Trimming took off 5 bases at V and 6 bases at J, with 7 bases between the two ends. CDR3 region: CASSEVDGYTF. Here the CDR3 DNA reads TGTGCCAGCAGTGAGGTAGATGGCTACACCTTC.

The chain joins TRBV10-3 to TRBJ2-7, with TRBD2 matching 10 bases. J lost 2 bases, V lost 5 bases, and 6 bases had no gene match. The germline gives CDR1 ENHRY, CDR2 SYGVKD. The CDR3 has 15 residues. As DNA, the CDR3 is TGTGCCATCAGTAACCAGCGGGAGGGCCCCTACGAGCAGTACTTC. It encodes CAISNQREGPYEQYF.

This clone was seen a handful of times. The chain uses TRBV24-1 and TRBJ2-3, with 11 nucleotides matching TRBD2. V lost 0 bases and J lost 0; bases outside the gene matches: 22. CDR1 KGHDR and CDR2 SFDVKD come from the germline V gene. The CDR3 totals 24 residues. The CDR3: CATSDLRALAGVLVRMMSTDTQYF. The CDR3, as DNA: TGTGCCACCAGTGATTTGCGAGCACTAGCGGGAGTATTAGTCCGAATGATGAGCACAGATACGCAGTATTTT.

The chain recombines TRBV6-1 with TRBJ2-7; D perhaps matches TRBD1 (6 bases). The germline gives CDR1 MNHNS, CDR2 SASEGT. V was clipped by 1 base and J by 2 bases, with 9 bases between them. The CDR3 loop spans 14 amino acids. The DNA of the CDR3 is TGTGCCAGCAGTGAAGGGCAGGGGACCTACGAGCAGTACTTC. This codes for CASSEGQGTYEQYF.

V is TRBV24-1 and J is TRBJ1-1, with D maybe TRBD1 (5 bases). CDR3 length: 12 residues. CDR1 and CDR2 (germline): KGHDR, SFDVKD. V was trimmed by 4 bases and J by 9 bases, leaving 11 bases between them. The chain's CDR3 is CATSDMTAKAFF. In DNA, the CDR3 is TGTGCCACCAGTGACATGACAGCAAAAGCTTTCTTT.

This chain uses TRBV3-1 (or the pseudogene TRBV3-2) with TRBJ2-3; the match to TRBD1 covers 7 bases. Looked up from germline, CDR1 is LGHDT and CDR2 is YNNKEL (reference sequence). The CDR3 has 16 amino acids. V shed 4 bases, J shed 2 bases, and the junction held 9 bases outside the gene matches. DNA for the CDR3: TGTGCCAGCAGCCCCGTTCTCGGACAGGCCACAGATACGCAGTATTTT. This translates into CASSPVLGQATDTQYF.

The chain joins TRBV19 to TRBJ2-3, with 9 positions matching TRBD1. The CDR3 runs 16 residues. J was trimmed by 4 bases and V by 4 bases; bases with no gene match: 9. Looked up from germline, CDR1 is LNHDA and CDR2 is SQIVND (reference sequence). CDR3 region: CASSKAGTGFADTQYF. Here the CDR3 DNA reads TGTGCCAGTAGTAAAGCCGGGACAGGGTTCGCAGATACGCAGTATTTT.

The V call is TRBV4-2, the J call TRBJ1-4, with 7 bases identical to TRBD1. The CDR3 consists of 14 residues. The germline CDR1 and CDR2 sequences are LGHNA and YNFKEQ. V lost 4 bases, J lost 4 bases, and 3 bases stayed unmatched. The CDR3 DNA follows: TGTGCCAGCAGCCCGGGACAGAATAATGAAAAACTGTTTTTT. It translates to CASSPGQNNEKLFF.

The chain couples TRBV7-9 to TRBJ2-1; D possibly corresponds to TRBD2 (5 bases). The length of the CDR3 is 14 residues. With 3 bases removed from V and 0 bases from J, the gap between germline ends came to 6 bases. CDR1 and CDR2 (germline): SEHNR, FQNEAQ (reference sequence). The CDR3 loop reads CASSFDYSYNEQFF. For the CDR3, the DNA is TGTGCCAGCAGCTTTGACTACTCCTACAATGAGCAGTTCTTC.

The chain carries TRBV10-3 and TRBJ1-4; TRBD1 matches 7 bases. The CDR3 totals 15 residues. Trimming cost V 6 bases and J 6 bases; bases outside gene matches: 10. Germline loops: CDR1 ENHRY, CDR2 SYGVKD. CDR3 region: CAISLFRTGDEKLFF. The CDR3 DNA follows: TGTGCCATCAGCCTTTTCAGAACAGGGGATGAAAAACTGTTTTTT.

The chain combines TRBV27 with TRBJ1-6; D gene uncertain. The CDR3 has 15 amino acids. Germline CDR1 is MNHEY and CDR2 is SMNVEV (reference sequence). Trimming shortened V by 5 bases and J by 5 bases, and 13 bases separated the two germline ends. The CDR3 is CASSPPGSHNSPLHF. The CDR3 DNA sequence: TGTGCCAGCAGTCCCCCCGGGAGCCATAATTCACCCCTCCACTTT.

The rearrangement links TRBV7-9 to TRBJ1-2; 8 positions agree with TRBD1. The junction had 12 bases not matched to a gene; V was cut back by 7 bases and J by 2 bases. The CDR3 totals 16 residues. Germline loops: CDR1 SEHNR, CDR2 FQNEAQ (reference sequence). In nucleotides, the CDR3 is TGTGCCAGCACCTGGAGGACAGGGTCTATCAACTATGGCTACACCTTC. Residues: CASTWRTGSINYGYTF.

This chain connects TRBV28 to TRBJ2-7; D not resolved. The CDR3 has 16 amino acids. Germline V CDR1 and CDR2: MDHEN, SYDVKM. Trimming pared 5 bases from V and 3 bases from J, leaving 20 bases between. CDR3 in amino acids: CASSPQAGTARYEQYF. Here the CDR3 DNA reads TGTGCCAGCAGTCCCCAGGCCGGAACGGCCCGCTACGAGCAGTACTTC.

By share, this clone ranks as medium-sized. The chain combines TRBV10-2 with TRBJ1-1, with D uncertain. The CDR3 extends over 13 amino acids. CDR1 is WSHSY, CDR2 SAAADI, per germline. Trimming removed 11 bases at V and 1 base at J, with 14 bases between. In nucleotides, the CDR3 is TGCGCCTCCAGTCAGGTCGAGAACACTGAAGCTTTCTTT. The encoded protein is CASSQVENTEAFF.

A word on this clone: Other DNA sequences in this sample translate to the same CDR3. This chain connects TRBV10-2 to TRBJ1-5; 9 nucleotides match TRBD1. From germline, CDR1 is WSHSY and CDR2 SAAADI. After removal of 6 bases from V and 4 bases from J, the junction contained 4 bases not matched to a gene. CDR3 size: 14 residues. The CDR3 DNA reads TGCGCCAGCAGCGACGACAGGGGGAATCAGCCCCAGCATTTT. Its translation: CASSDDRGNQPQHF.

The chain links TRBV5-1 to TRBJ1-5; 7 bases are a match to TRBD1. The CDR3 consists of 14 residues. CDR1 SGHRS and CDR2 YFSETQ come from the germline V gene. Germline trimming cut 4 bases from V and 3 bases from J; bases unmatched to any gene: 4. The CDR3 spells CASSRGTDNQPQHF. The CDR3 DNA reads TGCGCCAGCAGCCGGGGGACAGACAATCAGCCCCAGCATTTT.

The chain recombines TRBV3-1 (or the pseudogene TRBV3-2) with TRBJ2-1; TRBD2 matches 13 bases. V shed 5 bases, J shed 3 bases, and the junction held 7 bases outside the gene matches. The CDR3 runs to 17 residues. CDR1 and CDR2 from the germline V gene are LGHDT and YNNKEL (reference sequence). DNA for the CDR3: TGTGCCAGCAGCAGCACTAGCGGGGGGGCTCTCTACAATGAGCAGTTCTTC. It is translated as CASSSTSGGALYNEQFF.

V is TRBV15 and J is TRBJ2-7, with 7 bases that match TRBD2. The length of the CDR3 is 16 residues. The trim removed 0 bases at V and 6 bases at J, leaving 11 bases unmatched. Germline CDR1 reads LNHNV; CDR2 reads YYDKDF (reference sequence). The CDR3 coding sequence is TGTGCCACCAGCAGAGATGTCGGGGGGAATCCGACCGAGCAGTACTTC. As protein: CATSRDVGGNPTEQYF.

The chain couples TRBV5-1 to TRBJ2-5; D is possibly TRBD2 (5 bases). The CDR3 loop spans 16 amino acids. V was shortened by 0 bases and J by 5 bases, with 17 bases between the two germline ends. CDR1 and CDR2 (germline): SGHRS, YFSETQ. The CDR3 sequence: CASSLAPGSPGETQYF. In DNA form, the CDR3 reads TGCGCCAGCAGCTTGGCCCCGGGATCACCCGGCGAGACCCAGTACTTC.